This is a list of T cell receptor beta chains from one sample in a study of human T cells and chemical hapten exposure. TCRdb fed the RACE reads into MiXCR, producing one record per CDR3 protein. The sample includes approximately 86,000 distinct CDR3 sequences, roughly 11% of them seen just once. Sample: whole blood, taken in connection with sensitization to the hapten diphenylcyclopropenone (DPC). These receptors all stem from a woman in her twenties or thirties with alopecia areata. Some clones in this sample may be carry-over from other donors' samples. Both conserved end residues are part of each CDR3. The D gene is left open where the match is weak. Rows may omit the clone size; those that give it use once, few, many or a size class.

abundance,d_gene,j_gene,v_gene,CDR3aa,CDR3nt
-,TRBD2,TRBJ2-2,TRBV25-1,CASSQRTSGSFENTGEPFF,TGTGCCAGTTCCCAAAGGACTAGCGGGAGTTTCGAGAACACCGGGGAGCCGTTTTTT
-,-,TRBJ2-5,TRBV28,CASSSDYQIQETQYF,TGTGCCAGCAGTTCCGACTACCAGATCCAAGAGACCCAGTACTTC
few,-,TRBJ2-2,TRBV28,CASSFPKTGELFF,TGTGCCAGCAGTTTCCCCAAGACCGGGGAGCTGTTTTTT
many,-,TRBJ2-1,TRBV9,CASSVERWPYNEQFF,TGTGCCAGCAGCGTAGAACGCTGGCCCTACAATGAGCAGTTCTTC
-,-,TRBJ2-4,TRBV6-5,CASSDIAKNIQYF,TGTGCCAGCAGTGATATCGCCAAAAACATTCAGTACTTC
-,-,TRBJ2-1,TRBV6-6,CASSSWLSGVYEQFF,TGTGCCAGCAGTTCGTGGCTCTCCGGTGTCTATGAGCAGTTCTTC
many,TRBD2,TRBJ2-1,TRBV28,CASSPRLAGESEQFF,TGTGCCAGCAGTCCCCGACTAGCGGGAGAATCTGAGCAGTTCTTC
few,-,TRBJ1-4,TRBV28,CASSQEKLFF,TGTGCCAGCAGTCAGGAAAAACTGTTTTTT
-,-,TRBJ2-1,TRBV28,CASSEQGGPYNEQFF,TGTGCCAGCAGTGAACAGGGAGGCCCCTACAATGAGCAGTTCTTC
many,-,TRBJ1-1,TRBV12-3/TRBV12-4,CASSPTGSKEAFF,TGTGCCAGCAGTCCAACAGGGAGTAAGGAAGCTTTCTTT
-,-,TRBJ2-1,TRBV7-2,CASSLPSYNEQFF,TGTGCCAGCAGCTTACCCTCCTACAATGAGCAGTTCTTC
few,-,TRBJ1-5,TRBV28,CATLVSTLWGNQPQHF,TGTGCCACTCTTGTCTCTACCCTCTGGGGCAATCAGCCCCAGCATTTT
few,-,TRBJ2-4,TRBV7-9,CASSPPEGPEAKNIQYF,TGTGCCAGCAGCCCTCCGGAGGGGCCCGAGGCCAAAAACATTCAGTACTTC
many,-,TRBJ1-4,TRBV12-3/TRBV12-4,CASSWAEEGEKLFF,TGTGCCAGCAGTTGGGCAGAGGAGGGTGAAAAACTGTTTTTT
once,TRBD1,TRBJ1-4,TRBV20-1,CSARDGTGGNEKLFF,TGCAGTGCTAGAGATGGGACAGGGGGTAATGAAAAACTGTTTTTT
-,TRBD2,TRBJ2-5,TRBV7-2,CASSARLAGGETQYF,TGTGCCAGCAGCGCCCGACTAGCGGGGGGAGAGACCCAGTACTTC
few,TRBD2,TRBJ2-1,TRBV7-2,CASSVTSGTYNEQFF,TGTGCCAGCAGCGTTACTAGCGGGACTTACAATGAGCAGTTCTTC
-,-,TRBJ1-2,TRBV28,CASIMGGTALANYGYTF,TGTGCCAGCATTATGGGGGGGACCGCCTTAGCTAACTATGGCTACACCTTC
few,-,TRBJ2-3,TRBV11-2,CASSLTRGRGADDTQYF,TGTGCCAGCAGCTTAACTCGAGGCAGGGGGGCAGATGATACGCAGTATTTT
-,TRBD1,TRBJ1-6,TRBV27,CASSLSWTGDSPLHF,TGTGCCAGCAGTTTATCATGGACAGGGGATTCACCCCTCCACTTT
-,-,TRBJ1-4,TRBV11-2,CASSFGGSEKLFF,TGTGCCAGCAGCTTTGGGGGAAGTGAAAAACTGTTTTTT
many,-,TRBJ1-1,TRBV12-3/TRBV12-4,CASSSRDTRPAFF,TGTGCCAGCAGTTCCAGGGACACTCGGCCAGCTTTCTTT
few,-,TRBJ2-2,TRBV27,CASKQASSTGELFF,TGTGCCAGCAAACAGGCCTCTAGCACCGGGGAGCTGTTTTTT
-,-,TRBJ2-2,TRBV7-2,CASSFQGGPSGELFF,TGTGCCAGCAGCTTTCAGGGGGGGCCCTCCGGGGAGCTGTTTTTT
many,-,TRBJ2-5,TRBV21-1,CASSGRLSQYF,TGTGCCAGCAGCGGGAGGTTGTCCCAGTACTTC
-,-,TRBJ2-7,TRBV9,CASSVSQQNYEQYF,TGTGCCAGCAGCGTTAGCCAGCAAAACTACGAGCAGTACTTC
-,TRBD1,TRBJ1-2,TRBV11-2,CASSPNWAGGYGYTF,TGTGCCAGCAGCCCGAACTGGGCAGGGGGCTATGGCTACACCTTC
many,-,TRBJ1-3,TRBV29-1,CSVSTGGGNTIYF,TGCAGCGTGTCGACAGGCGGGGGAAACACCATATATTTT
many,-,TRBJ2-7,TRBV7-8,CASSKKPGTLPYEQYF,TGTGCCAGCAGTAAAAAACCCGGGACACTGCCTTACGAGCAGTACTTC
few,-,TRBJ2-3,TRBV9,CASSPAGHTQYF,TGTGCCAGCAGCCCCGCGGGACATACGCAGTATTTT
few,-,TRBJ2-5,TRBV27,CASSLITEQETQYF,TGTGCCAGCAGTTTAATTACGGAACAAGAGACCCAGTACTTC
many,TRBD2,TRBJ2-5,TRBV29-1,CSVVRTSGYQETQYF,TGCAGCGTTGTAAGGACTAGCGGGTACCAAGAGACCCAGTACTTC
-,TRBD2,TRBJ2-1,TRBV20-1,CSARGLADYNEQFF,TGCAGTGCTAGAGGACTAGCGGACTACAATGAGCAGTTCTTC
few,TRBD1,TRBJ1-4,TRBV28,CASRRQGANEKLFF,TGTGCCAGCAGACGACAGGGGGCTAATGAAAAACTGTTTTTT
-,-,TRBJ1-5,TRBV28,CASSLSSGAQPQHF,TGTGCCAGCAGTTTAAGTTCGGGGGCTCAGCCCCAGCATTTT
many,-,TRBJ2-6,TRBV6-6,CASSYRLGANVLTF,TGTGCCAGCAGTTACAGGCTTGGGGCCAACGTCCTGACTTTC
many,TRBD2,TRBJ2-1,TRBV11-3,CASSHGLAGWDEQFF,TGTGCCAGCAGCCACGGACTAGCGGGATGGGATGAGCAGTTCTTC
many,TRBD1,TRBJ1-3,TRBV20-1,CSAQDRGNTIYF,TGCAGTGCTCAGGACAGGGGAAACACCATATATTTT
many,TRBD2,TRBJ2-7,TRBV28,CDSSPIVAGVYEQYF,TGTGACAGCAGCCCGATTGTGGCGGGAGTCTACGAGCAGTACTTC
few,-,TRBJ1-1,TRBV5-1,CASSLGVLLTLNTEAFF,TGCGCCAGCAGCTTGGGGGTCCTGCTAACCTTGAACACTGAAGCTTTCTTT
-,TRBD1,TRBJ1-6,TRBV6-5,CATKTGFFFDNSPLHF,TGTGCCACAAAGACAGGGTTTTTCTTCGATAATTCACCCCTCCACTTT
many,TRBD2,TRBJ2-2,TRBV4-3,CASSQDIIGGGTGELFF,TGCGCCAGCAGCCAAGATATCATCGGGGGAGGGACCGGGGAGCTGTTTTTT
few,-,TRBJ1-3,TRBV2,CASSDIGNTIYF,TGTGCCAGCAGTGACATCGGAAACACCATATATTTT
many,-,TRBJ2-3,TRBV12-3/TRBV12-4,CASSPPTAWGTQYF,TGTGCCAGCAGCCCCCCTACGGCGTGGGGTACGCAGTATTTT
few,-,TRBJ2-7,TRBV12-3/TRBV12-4,CASSFGSDSYEQYF,TGTGCCAGCAGTTTCGGGAGTGACTCCTACGAGCAGTACTTC
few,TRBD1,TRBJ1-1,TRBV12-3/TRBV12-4,CASSPDRAVSNTEAFF,TGTGCCAGCAGTCCGGACAGGGCCGTCTCTAACACTGAAGCTTTCTTT
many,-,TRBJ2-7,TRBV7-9,CASSLGNSLRHEQYF,TGTGCCAGCAGCTTAGGAAACTCCCTCCGCCACGAGCAGTACTTC
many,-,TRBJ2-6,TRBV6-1,CASSDPALSSGANVLTF,TGTGCCAGCAGTGACCCCGCGCTGTCCTCTGGGGCCAACGTCCTGACTTTC
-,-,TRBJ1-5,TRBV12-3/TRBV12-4,CASSSPGVPGQPQHF,TGTGCCAGCAGTTCACCTGGGGTCCCGGGGCAGCCCCAGCATTTT
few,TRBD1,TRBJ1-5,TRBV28,CASSGTGGFHQPQHF,TGTGCCAGCTCCGGGACAGGGGGTTTCCATCAGCCCCAGCATTTT
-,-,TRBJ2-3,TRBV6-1,CASSDALAPDTQYF,TGTGCCAGCAGTGATGCCCTGGCCCCAGATACGCAGTATTTT
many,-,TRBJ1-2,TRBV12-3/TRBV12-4,CASSFRERGYTF,TGTGCCAGCAGTTTCCGTGAAAGAGGCTACACCTTC
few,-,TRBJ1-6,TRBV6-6,CASSLRGLLDSPLHF,TGTGCCAGCAGCCTTCGGGGCCTGTTGGATTCACCCCTCCACTTT
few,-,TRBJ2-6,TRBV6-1,CASSLRGSGANVLTF,TGTGCCAGCTCCCTTCGGGGCTCTGGGGCCAACGTCCTGACTTTC
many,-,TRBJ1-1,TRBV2,CASSVGMNTEAFF,TGTGCCAGCAGTGTCGGAATGAACACTGAAGCTTTCTTT
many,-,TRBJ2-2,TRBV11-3,CASSFMTVNTGELFF,TGTGCCAGCAGCTTTATGACAGTGAACACCGGGGAGCTGTTTTTT
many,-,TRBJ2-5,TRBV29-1,CSVQGGAQETQYF,TGCAGCGTCCAGGGGGGTGCACAAGAGACCCAGTACTTC
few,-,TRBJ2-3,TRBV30,CAWSAGADTQYF,TGTGCCTGGAGTGCCGGTGCAGATACGCAGTATTTT
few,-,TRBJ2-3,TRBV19,CASSFGLAPGADTQYF,TGTGCCAGTAGTTTCGGACTTGCACCGGGGGCAGATACGCAGTATTTT
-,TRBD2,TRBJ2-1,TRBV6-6,CASSYGGSLSEQFF,TGTGCCAGCAGTTACGGCGGGAGTCTCAGTGAGCAGTTCTTC